These T cell receptor beta chains were read from a single sample in a study of blood T cell repertoires in COVID-19. Some clones are missing from TCRdb's copy, which holds only in-frame ones; the method was immunoSEQ multiplex PCR. The table lists roughly 34,000 clones, approximately 91% of them singletons. The source material was peripheral blood. The receptor source for this set is a woman older than 75 with active or convalescent COVID-19. Both conserved end residues are part of each CDR3. The D gene is left open where the match is weak. Not all rows give a size; the values are once, few, many and, for expanded clones, a class.

clone size: .; V gene: TRBV12-5; J gene: TRBJ2-6; D gene: .; CDR3 protein: CASGFTGLGANVLTF; CDR3 DNA: TGTGCTAGTGGCTTTACAGGGCTGGGGGCCAACGTCCTGACTTTC
clone size: .; V gene: TRBV6-6; J gene: TRBJ2-7; D gene: .; CDR3 protein: CASTRGSLREQYF; CDR3 DNA: TGTGCCAGCACCAGAGGCTCTTTGAGAGAGCAGTACTTC
clone size: .; V gene: TRBV9; J gene: TRBJ1-6; D gene: .; CDR3 protein: CASSVQDTTNSPLHF; CDR3 DNA: TGTGCCAGCAGCGTCCAGGACACTACCAATTCACCCCTCCACTTT
clone size: .; V gene: TRBV6-5; J gene: TRBJ2-7; D gene: TRBD1; CDR3 protein: CASSYSTPGQGYEQYF; CDR3 DNA: TGTGCCAGCAGTTACTCAACCCCAGGACAGGGCTACGAGCAGTACTTC
clone size: few; V gene: TRBV5-1; J gene: TRBJ1-5; D gene: TRBD1; CDR3 protein: CASSAGQGINQPQHF; CDR3 DNA: TGCGCCAGCAGCGCGGGACAGGGAATAAATCAGCCCCAGCATTTT
clone size: .; V gene: TRBV6-4; J gene: TRBJ2-3; D gene: TRBD2; CDR3 protein: CASRPKAGGADTQYF; CDR3 DNA: TGTGCCAGCAGGCCTAAAGCGGGGGGGGCAGATACGCAGTATTTT
clone size: .; V gene: TRBV5-1; J gene: TRBJ1-1; D gene: .; CDR3 protein: CASSPMGGKTEAFF; CDR3 DNA: TGCGCCAGCAGCCCCATGGGGGGTAAGACTGAAGCTTTCTTT
clone size: .; V gene: TRBV5-1; J gene: TRBJ2-2; D gene: .; CDR3 protein: CASTGSSGAGTGELFF; CDR3 DNA: TGCGCCAGCACTGGTTCTTCAGGGGCTGGAACCGGGGAGCTGTTTTTT
clone size: .; V gene: TRBV5-4; J gene: TRBJ2-7; D gene: TRBD2; CDR3 protein: CASSFGRDYNYEQYF; CDR3 DNA: TGTGCCAGCAGCTTTGGGAGGGACTATAACTACGAGCAGTACTTC
clone size: .; V gene: TRBV7-9; J gene: TRBJ2-7; D gene: TRBD2; CDR3 protein: CASSQESGGSYEQYF; CDR3 DNA: TGTGCCAGCAGCCAGGAGAGCGGGGGATCCTACGAGCAGTACTTC
clone size: .; V gene: TRBV6-5; J gene: TRBJ1-5; D gene: TRBD1; CDR3 protein: CASSYETGGNQPQHF; CDR3 DNA: TGTGCCAGCAGTTACGAGACAGGGGGCAATCAGCCCCAGCATTTT
clone size: .; V gene: TRBV5-6; J gene: TRBJ1-6; D gene: .; CDR3 protein: CASSPGTSNSPLHF; CDR3 DNA: TGTGCCAGCAGCCCTGGGACTTCTAATTCACCCCTCCACTTT
clone size: .; V gene: TRBV23-1; J gene: TRBJ1-5; D gene: .; CDR3 protein: CASSQPPGPDDQPQHF; CDR3 DNA: TGCGCCAGCAGTCAGCCTCCGGGTCCAGACGATCAGCCCCAGCATTTT
clone size: .; V gene: TRBV6-1; J gene: TRBJ1-5; D gene: TRBD1; CDR3 protein: CASSEPRDRNQPQHF; CDR3 DNA: TGTGCCAGCAGTGAGCCTAGGGACAGGAATCAGCCCCAGCATTTT
clone size: .; V gene: TRBV14; J gene: TRBJ2-5; D gene: .; CDR3 protein: CASSQVRGETQYF; CDR3 DNA: TGTGCCAGCAGCCAAGTTAGGGGAGAGACCCAGTACTTC
clone size: .; V gene: TRBV7-8; J gene: TRBJ1-1; D gene: TRBD1; CDR3 protein: CASSLTGYTEAFF; CDR3 DNA: TGTGCCAGCAGCTTGACAGGGTATACTGAAGCTTTCTTT
clone size: .; V gene: TRBV30; J gene: TRBJ2-3; D gene: TRBD1; CDR3 protein: CAWSTHRGPNTDTQYF; CDR3 DNA: TGTGCCTGGAGTACCCACAGGGGGCCGAACACAGATACGCAGTATTTT
clone size: .; V gene: TRBV18; J gene: TRBJ1-1; D gene: .; CDR3 protein: CASSADRNTEAFF; CDR3 DNA: TGTGCCAGCTCAGCGGACAGGAACACTGAAGCTTTCTTT
clone size: .; V gene: TRBV5-1; J gene: TRBJ2-3; D gene: TRBD1; CDR3 protein: CASSLAGGTSTDTQYF; CDR3 DNA: TGCGCCAGCAGCTTGGCAGGGGGTACTAGCACAGATACGCAGTATTTT
clone size: once; V gene: TRBV5-1; J gene: TRBJ1-1; D gene: TRBD1; CDR3 protein: CASSQTGQVYTEAFF; CDR3 DNA: TGCGCCAGCAGCCAGACCGGACAGGTCTACACTGAAGCTTTCTTT
clone size: .; V gene: TRBV4-1; J gene: TRBJ1-2; D gene: TRBD1; CDR3 protein: CASSPLLDRVGGYTF; CDR3 DNA: TGCGCCAGCAGCCCCTTACTTGACAGGGTCGGTGGCTACACCTTC
clone size: .; V gene: TRBV28; J gene: TRBJ1-2; D gene: .; CDR3 protein: CASTVGGGGLNYGYTF; CDR3 DNA: TGTGCCAGCACCGTGGGTGGCGGGGGGCTCAACTATGGCTACACCTTC
clone size: few; V gene: TRBV7-9; J gene: TRBJ1-4; D gene: .; CDR3 protein: CASSLNGNEKLFF; CDR3 DNA: TGTGCCAGCAGCTTAAACGGGAATGAAAAACTGTTTTTT
clone size: .; V gene: TRBV20-1; J gene: TRBJ2-7; D gene: .; CDR3 protein: CSASDGYEQYF; CDR3 DNA: TGCAGTGCTAGTGACGGCTACGAGCAGTACTTC
clone size: .; V gene: TRBV2; J gene: TRBJ2-6; D gene: TRBD1; CDR3 protein: CASRRDRAQLNSGANVLTF; CDR3 DNA: TGTGCCAGCAGGCGGGACAGGGCGCAGCTCAACTCTGGGGCCAACGTCCTGACTTTC
clone size: once; V gene: TRBV24-1; J gene: TRBJ1-1; D gene: .; CDR3 protein: CATSVGGQNTEAFF; CDR3 DNA: TGTGCCACCAGTGTCGGAGGGCAGAACACTGAAGCTTTCTTT
clone size: once; V gene: TRBV5-1; J gene: TRBJ2-7; D gene: TRBD1; CDR3 protein: CASSLIGGDSYEQYF; CDR3 DNA: TGCGCCAGCAGCTTGATAGGGGGCGATTCCTACGAGCAGTACTTC
clone size: once; V gene: TRBV5-1; J gene: TRBJ2-1; D gene: TRBD1; CDR3 protein: CASSSTPGQGFNNEQFF; CDR3 DNA: TGCGCCAGCAGCTCTACACCGGGACAGGGGTTCAACAATGAGCAGTTCTTC
clone size: .; V gene: TRBV5-6; J gene: TRBJ1-2; D gene: TRBD1; CDR3 protein: CASSRDRGYGYTF; CDR3 DNA: TGTGCCAGCAGCCGGGACAGGGGATATGGCTACACCTTC
clone size: .; V gene: TRBV6-5; J gene: TRBJ1-1; D gene: .; CDR3 protein: CAINQGLNTEAFF; CDR3 DNA: TGTGCCATAAACCAGGGCTTGAACACTGAAGCTTTCTTT
clone size: .; V gene: TRBV3-1/TRBV3-2; J gene: TRBJ2-1; D gene: TRBD2; CDR3 protein: CASSQDVSAGGDEQFF; CDR3 DNA: TGTGCCAGCAGCCAAGATGTCTCAGCGGGGGGCGATGAGCAGTTCTTC
clone size: .; V gene: TRBV5-1; J gene: TRBJ1-2; D gene: TRBD1; CDR3 protein: CASRRGQDYGYTF; CDR3 DNA: TGCGCCAGCAGAAGGGGACAGGACTATGGCTACACCTTC
clone size: .; V gene: TRBV5-8; J gene: TRBJ1-1; D gene: .; CDR3 protein: CASSLVRGKAEAFF; CDR3 DNA: TGTGCCAGCAGCTTGGTTCGGGGGAAGGCTGAAGCTTTCTTT
clone size: .; V gene: TRBV15; J gene: TRBJ2-3; D gene: TRBD2; CDR3 protein: CATSRDFLAGGRDTQYF; CDR3 DNA: TGTGCCACCAGCAGAGACTTTCTAGCGGGGGGGCGGGATACGCAGTATTTT
clone size: .; V gene: TRBV5-1; J gene: TRBJ1-5; D gene: .; CDR3 protein: CASSLDGQPQHF; CDR3 DNA: TGCGCCAGCAGCTTGGACGGTCAGCCCCAGCATTTT
clone size: .; V gene: TRBV19; J gene: TRBJ2-5; D gene: TRBD1; CDR3 protein: CASRRAGGAETQYF; CDR3 DNA: TGTGCCAGTCGTAGGGCAGGGGGTGCCGAGACCCAGTACTTC
clone size: once; V gene: TRBV28; J gene: TRBJ1-5; D gene: .; CDR3 protein: CASSFVSGDSQPQHF; CDR3 DNA: TGTGCCAGCAGTTTCGTCTCAGGGGATAGTCAGCCCCAGCATTTT
clone size: .; V gene: TRBV18; J gene: TRBJ2-1; D gene: TRBD2; CDR3 protein: CASSPSSGDRNEQFF; CDR3 DNA: TGTGCCAGCTCACCATCTAGCGGGGATCGGAATGAGCAGTTCTTC
clone size: .; V gene: TRBV4-2; J gene: TRBJ1-1; D gene: .; CDR3 protein: CASSQAGFTEAFF; CDR3 DNA: TGTGCCAGCAGCCAAGCAGGGTTCACTGAAGCTTTCTTT
clone size: .; V gene: TRBV27; J gene: TRBJ2-7; D gene: .; CDR3 protein: CASSLTLQGAYEQYF; CDR3 DNA: TGTGCCAGCAGTTTAACCTTACAGGGAGCCTACGAGCAGTACTTC
clone size: .; V gene: TRBV5-1; J gene: TRBJ2-7; D gene: TRBD1; CDR3 protein: CASSLVGQGGNYEQYF; CDR3 DNA: TGCGCCAGCAGCTTGGTGGGACAGGGGGGAAACTACGAGCAGTACTTC
clone size: .; V gene: TRBV19; J gene: TRBJ1-2; D gene: TRBD1; CDR3 protein: CASSIGQGGSYTF; CDR3 DNA: TGTGCCAGTAGTATAGGACAGGGGGGAAGCTACACCTTC
clone size: .; V gene: TRBV5-4; J gene: TRBJ2-2; D gene: .; CDR3 protein: CASSPEYTGELFF; CDR3 DNA: TGTGCCAGCAGCCCGGAGTACACCGGGGAGCTGTTTTTT
clone size: once; V gene: TRBV18; J gene: TRBJ1-6; D gene: .; CDR3 protein: CASSPLGGSPLHF; CDR3 DNA: TGTGCCAGCTCACCATTGGGGGGTTCACCCCTCCACTTT
clone size: .; V gene: TRBV12-3/TRBV12-4; J gene: TRBJ1-2; D gene: TRBD1; CDR3 protein: CASSLRDSYGYTF; CDR3 DNA: TGTGCCAGCAGTCTGAGGGACAGCTATGGCTACACCTTC
clone size: .; V gene: TRBV11-2; J gene: TRBJ2-7; D gene: .; CDR3 protein: CASSAAGTPYEQYF; CDR3 DNA: TGTGCCAGCAGCGCCGCCGGGACACCCTACGAGCAGTACTTC
clone size: .; V gene: TRBV10-3; J gene: TRBJ1-2; D gene: TRBD1; CDR3 protein: CAIYRQGLDYGYTF; CDR3 DNA: TGTGCCATCTACAGACAGGGGCTTGACTATGGCTACACCTTC